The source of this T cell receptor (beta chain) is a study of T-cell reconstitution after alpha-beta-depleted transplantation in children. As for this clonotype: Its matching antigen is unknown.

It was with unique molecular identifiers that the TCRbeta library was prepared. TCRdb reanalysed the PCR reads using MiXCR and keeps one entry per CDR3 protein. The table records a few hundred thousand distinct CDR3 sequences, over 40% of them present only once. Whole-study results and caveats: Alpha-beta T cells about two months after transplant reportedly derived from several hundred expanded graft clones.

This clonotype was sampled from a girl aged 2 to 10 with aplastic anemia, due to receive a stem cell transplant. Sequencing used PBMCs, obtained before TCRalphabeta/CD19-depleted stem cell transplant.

The CDR3 spells CASSLGAGDLDTGELFF. For the CDR3, the DNA is TGTGCCAGCAGTTTGGGGGCGGGAGATCTGGACACCGGGGAGCTGTTTTTT. The chain recombines TRBV28 with TRBJ2-2, with D tentatively TRBD2 (7 bases). Deletions cut 3 bases from V and 3 bases from J, with 17 bases between. Germline CDR1 MDHEN, CDR2 SYDVKM. The CDR3 length is 17 residues.